This T cell receptor (beta chain) was identified in a study of human versus mouse CDR3 diversity and MHC coevolution. Broader study findings: iCHAO1 estimated the human TCR beta repertoire at 1.5 million to 2 million clonotypes.

TCRdb keeps only in-frame clones here, not all; method: immunoSEQ multiplex PCR. The sample has 45,000 to 75,000 clones; 94% are singletons. V gave up 3 bases and J gave up 5 bases, with 14 bases separating them. The CDR3 has 14 amino acids. Per germline, CDR1 ENHRY and CDR2 SYGVKD. Details on this clone: Its antigen is not identified.

The clonotype originates from a person aged 55 to 70 in good health. The chain employs TRBV10-3 and TRBJ2-7; weak D call: TRBD2 (5 bases). The sample was naive CD4+ T cells from blood. The sample's subset: CD45RO-negative CD62L-positive naive CD4 T cells. CDR3 in DNA: TGTGCCATCAGTGAAGGCCGGGGAGCCCACGAGCAGTACTTC. It specifies CAISEGRGAHEQYF.